This T cell receptor (beta chain) was sequenced for a study of cytomegalovirus exposure and HLA in healthy donors. Study-wide points: The authors later linked a missense DCLRE1C variant to TCR beta V- and J-gene trimming. According to reports, the classifier identified cytomegalovirus status with high specificity and sensitivity. Across HLA loci, a later analysis found differing TCR association rates, with DRB1 most and HLA-C fewest.

On this clone itself: What it binds is unknown.

CDR3 length: 16 amino acids. The V and J ends lost 6 bases and 1 base respectively, with 17 bases between them. CDR1 MRHNA and CDR2 SNTAGT come from the germline V gene. Primers for the PCR totalled 60 Vbeta and 13 Jbeta. Using immunoSEQ multiplex PCR, the repertoire was profiled, and TCRdb retains in-frame clones only, with some absent. Altogether just over 150,000 clones are present, over 70% being singletons, with the ten largest covering approximately 1.4%. The rearrangement uses TRBV6-4 and TRBJ2-3, with D possibly matching TRBD2 (5 bases). The source of this sequence is a woman under 40 in good health and CMV-seronegative. The sequenced sample consisted of PBMCs. The DNA of the CDR3 is TGTGCCAGCAGCCCTCCCGGGGTAAGACGCACAGATACGCAGTATTTT. Translated, it gives CASSPPGVRRTDTQYF.